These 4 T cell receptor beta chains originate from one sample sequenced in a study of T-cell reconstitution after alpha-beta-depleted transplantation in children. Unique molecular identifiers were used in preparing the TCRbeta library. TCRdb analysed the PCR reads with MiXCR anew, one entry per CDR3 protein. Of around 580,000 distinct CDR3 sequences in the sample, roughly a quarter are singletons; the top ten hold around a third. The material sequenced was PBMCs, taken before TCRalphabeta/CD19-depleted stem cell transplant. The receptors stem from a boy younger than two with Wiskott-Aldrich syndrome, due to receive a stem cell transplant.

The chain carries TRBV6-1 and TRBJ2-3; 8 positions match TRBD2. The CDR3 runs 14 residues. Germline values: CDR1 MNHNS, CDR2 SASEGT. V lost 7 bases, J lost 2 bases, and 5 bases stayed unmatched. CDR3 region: CASKVSGATDTQYF. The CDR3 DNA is TGTGCCAGCAAGGTTAGCGGGGCCACAGATACGCAGTATTTT.

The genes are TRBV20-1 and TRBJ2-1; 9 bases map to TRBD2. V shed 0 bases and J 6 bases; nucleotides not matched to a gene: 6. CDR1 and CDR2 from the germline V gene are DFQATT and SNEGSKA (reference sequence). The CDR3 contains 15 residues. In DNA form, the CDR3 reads TGCAGTGCTAGAGATTGGCGGGAGGGACGCAATGAGCAGTTCTTC. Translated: CSARDWREGRNEQFF.

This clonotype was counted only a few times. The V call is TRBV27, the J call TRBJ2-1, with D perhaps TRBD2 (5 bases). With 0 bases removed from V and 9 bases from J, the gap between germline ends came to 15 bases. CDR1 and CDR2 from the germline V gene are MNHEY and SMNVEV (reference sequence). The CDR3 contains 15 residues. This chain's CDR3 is CASSLSIGKEGEQFF. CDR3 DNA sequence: TGTGCCAGCAGTTTATCGATTGGCAAAGAGGGTGAGCAGTTCTTC.

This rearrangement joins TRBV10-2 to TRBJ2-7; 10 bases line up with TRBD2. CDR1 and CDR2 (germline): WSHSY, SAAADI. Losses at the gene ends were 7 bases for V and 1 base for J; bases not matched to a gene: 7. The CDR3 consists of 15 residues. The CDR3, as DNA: TGCGCCAGCAAGGGCCCAGCGGGAGGGTCCTACGAGCAGTACTTC. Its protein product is CASKGPAGGSYEQYF.